The 27 T cell receptor beta chains given below trace back to one sample, sequenced in a study of immune heterogeneity within non-small cell lung tumors (dated by TCRdb to the late 2010s). The sequencer listed for this sample is HiSeq X Ten. The TCR beta CDR3 region was amplified with a multiplex PCR system whose first round of approximately 10 cycles used 32 V-gene forward primers and 13 J-gene reverse primers. TCRdb trimmed the raw reads at Q25, called clones with MiXCR and kept productive beta chains. Rows with one shared CDR3 protein collapse into an entry with the most common genes and DNA. The sample table contains about 13,000 distinct CDR3 sequences; only one count was recorded for roughly 23% of them. The top ten constitute roughly 13% of the sample. Genomic DNA was extracted from bulk tumor tissue and used as the TCR template, and approximately 600 ng gDNA was amplified per sample. Multiple biopsies per primary tumor were taken during surgery, spaced as far apart as possible within the tumor mass. Patients in the study cohort, which was described as untreated, were newly diagnosed NSCLC cases going through curative surgery.

The specimen was lung tumor tissue. These receptors were obtained from a man aged 50 to 59 with non-small cell lung cancer.

In its sample, this clonotype was seen many times. The rearrangement links TRBV7-9 to TRBJ2-3; perhaps TRBD1 as D (6 bases). Trimming shortened V by 5 bases and J by 2 bases, and 11 bases separated the two germline ends. Germline-derived CDR1 and CDR2 are SEHNR and FQNEAQ (reference sequence). The CDR3 covers 14 residues. The CDR3 sequence: CASSPRDTTDTQYF. CDR3 nucleotides: TGTGCCAGCAGCCCACGGGACACCACAGATACGCAGTATTTT.

Concerning this clonotype itself: Since a much larger clone is just one base distant, this may be a read error. V usage is TRBV5-1 and J usage is TRBJ1-4; D not certain. The germline V and J ends were trimmed by 4 bases and 7 bases, with 8 bases remaining between them. The germline CDR1 and CDR2 sequences are SGHRS and YFSETQ. CDR3 length equals 12 residues. DNA of the CDR3: TGCGCCAGCAGCGAAGGATCTGAAAAACTGTTTTTT. This codes for CASSEGSEKLFF.

This clonotype showed up many times. The chain combines TRBV6-1 with TRBJ2-7, with D possibly being TRBD2 (7 bases). The ends were cut back, 5 bases at V and 7 bases at J, with 15 bases in the middle. Germline-derived CDR1 and CDR2 are MNHNS and SASEGT. This CDR3 contains 13 residues. In DNA form, the CDR3 reads TGTGCCAGCAGTTTGGGGGGGCTCGATGAGCAGTACTTC. This gives the protein CASSLGGLDEQYF.

This clonotype was observed a handful of times. The chain couples TRBV5-6 to TRBJ1-2; D unclear. Between the trimmed V and J ends, which lost 0 bases and 4 bases, there was a span of 4 bases. There are 12 residues in the CDR3. The germline V gene has CDR1 SGHDT and CDR2 YYEEEE. This CDR3 reads CASSLGFYGYTF. In DNA form, the CDR3 reads TGTGCCAGCAGCTTGGGGTTCTATGGCTACACCTTC.

The chain joins TRBV30 to TRBJ1-2; TRBD1 might be the D (5 bases). Trimming left V 4 bases short and J 9 bases short, with 18 bases between. CDR3 length equals 13 residues. CDR1 is GTSNPN and CDR2 is SVGIG in the germline V gene (reference sequence). The CDR3, as DNA: TGTGCCTGGACGGACACCACCAACCATCGCTACACCTTC. The encoded protein is CAWTDTTNHRYTF.

By frequency in the sample, this clonotype is medium-sized (0.01 to 0.1%). V is TRBV20-1 and J is TRBJ1-1; D uncertain. This CDR3 spans 13 amino acids. The V gene lost 0 bases and the J gene lost 2 bases, with 7 bases spanning the gap. Germline values: CDR1 DFQATT, CDR2 SNEGSKA (reference sequence). CDR3 loop: CSARDSFNTEAFF. Written as DNA, the CDR3 is TGCAGTGCTAGAGACAGCTTTAACACTGAAGCTTTCTTT.

Turning to this clonotype: A much larger clone differs by one base, so this may be a read error. As DNA, the CDR3 is TGTGCCACCAGCTTACGAGCTAGCGGGTCTTACGAGCAGTACTTC. Residues: CATSLRASGSYEQYF. J is TRBJ2-7 and V is TRBV7-9; TRBD2 agrees at 8 bases. Germline assignment: CDR1 SEHNR and CDR2 FQNEAQ (reference sequence). This CDR3 contains 15 residues.

This clonotype has a count of ten or more. The chain employs TRBV19 and TRBJ2-5, with D perhaps matching TRBD2 (5 bases). V was pared by 3 bases and J by 0 bases, with 8 bases between. CDR1 and CDR2 from the germline V gene are LNHDA and SQIVND (reference sequence). The CDR3 sequence is 14 residues long. The CDR3 nucleotides read TGTGCCAGTAGTATTGGGGAGCACCAAGAGACCCAGTACTTC. The encoded protein is CASSIGEHQETQYF.

This clonotype was seen repeatedly, ten times or more. V is TRBV6-1 and J is TRBJ1-3; D remains unclear. The CDR3 has 18 amino acids. The V gene's germline CDR1 is MNHNS and CDR2 SASEGT. Trimming removed 4 bases from V and 0 bases from J, with 19 bases in between. The chain's CDR3 is CASSARFSGPSSGNTIYF. The CDR3 region has the DNA TGTGCCAGCAGTGCAAGGTTTTCGGGCCCGAGCTCTGGAAACACCATATATTTT.

The rearrangement joins TRBV19 to TRBJ2-3; D is perhaps TRBD1 (6 bases). The CDR3 loop spans 15 amino acids. The V and J ends lost 3 bases and 4 bases respectively, with 14 bases between them. Germline lookup yields CDR1 LNHDA and CDR2 SQIVND (reference sequence). The CDR3 spells CASSMYRASADTQYF. CDR3 nucleotide sequence: TGTGCCAGTAGTATGTACAGGGCATCCGCAGATACGCAGTATTTT.

This clonotype was seen only a few times. A single base separates this from a much larger clone, so it may be a read error. The chain couples TRBV6-1 to TRBJ1-2; D unclear. Germline values: CDR1 MNHNS, CDR2 SASEGT. CDR3 length equals 14 residues. CDR3 bases: TGTGCCAGCAAATCACAGATTGGTATCTATGGCCACACCTTC. This translates into CASKSQIGIYGHTF.

This clonotype was recorded many times. This chain links TRBV20-1 with TRBJ2-3; no clear D. Trimming stripped 4 bases from V and 2 bases from J, with 7 bases between. Germline values: CDR1 DFQATT, CDR2 SNEGSKA (reference sequence). This CDR3 spans 12 amino acids. CDR3: CSATTVTDTQYF. The DNA of the CDR3 is TGCAGTGCTACAACCGTCACAGATACGCAGTATTTT.

This clonotype was found many times. The V gene is TRBV28, the J gene TRBJ2-7; 9 bases fit TRBD1. CDR1 MDHEN and CDR2 SYDVKM come from the germline V gene. Trimming cost V 3 bases and J 2 bases; bases outside gene matches: 2. The CDR3 is 14 amino acids. The CDR3 reads CASSLGDRAYEQYF. The CDR3 region has the DNA TGTGCCAGCAGTTTGGGGGACAGGGCCTACGAGCAGTACTTC.

In this sample, this clonotype turned up many times. This sequence joins TRBV4-1 and TRBJ1-1; no clear D gene. Trimming stripped 0 bases from V and 5 bases from J, with 13 bases between. This CDR3 is 15 amino acids long. Germline loops: CDR1 MGHRA, CDR2 YSYEKL. The CDR3 DNA reads as TGCGCCAGCAGCCAAGATTTCGTTGGGAGGACTGAAGCTTTCTTT. As protein: CASSQDFVGRTEAFF.

Details on this clonotype: Possible read error: a much larger clone is one base away. The DNA for the CDR3 is TGTTCCAGCAGCCTGTGGGGAGGGGGGAACTACGAGCAGTACTTC. It yields the protein CSSSLWGGGNYEQYF. The rearrangement links TRBV3-1 to TRBJ2-7; D might be TRBD2 (7 bases). Germline V CDR1 and CDR2: LGHDT, YNNKEL (reference sequence). The CDR3 covers 15 residues.

The table lists this clonotype with a count of one. Being one base from a much bigger clone, this may be a read error. J is TRBJ2-7 and V is TRBV5-1; 9 nucleotides agree with TRBD1. Germline lookup yields CDR1 SGHRS and CDR2 YFSETQ. CDR3 size: 13 residues. CDR3 in DNA: TGCACCAGCAGTGGGGACAGGGTCTACGAGCAGTACTTC. This codes for CTSSGDRVYEQYF.

The V gene is TRBV13, the J gene TRBJ2-3; a weak D match, TRBD1 (10 bases). Germline-derived CDR1 and CDR2 are PRHDT and FYEKMQ (reference sequence). Trimming removed 9 bases from V and 3 bases from J, with 22 bases in between. This CDR3 comprises 16 residues. CDR3 DNA: TGTGCCAGGAGCGGGAGGACAGGGGGTTTAACAGATACGCAGTATTTT. It is translated as CARSGRTGGLTDTQYF. The whole variable domain, remainder taken from reference TRBV13 and TRBJ2-3, is AAGVIQSPRHLIKEKRETATLKCYPIPRHDTVYWYQQGPGQDPQFLISFYEKMQSDKGSIPDRFSAQQFSDYHSELNMSSLELGDSALYFCARSGRTGGLTDTQYFGPGTRLTVL.

This clonotype was counted many times. The V gene is TRBV5-1, the J gene TRBJ2-3, with 7 bases fitting TRBD2. CDR1 is SGHRS and CDR2 is YFSETQ in the germline V gene. The ends lost 2 bases at V and 1 base at J; junction bases unmatched: 13. The CDR3 consists of 18 residues. CDR3 coding DNA: TGCGCCAGCAGCTTTAATAGCGGGCATGGGGTCCGCACAGATACGCAGTATTTT. Encoded protein: CASSFNSGHGVRTDTQYF.

This clonotype was counted ten times or more. The V call is TRBV28, the J call TRBJ2-1; TRBD2 might be the D (7 bases). This CDR3 contains 16 residues. In germline, CDR1 is MDHEN, CDR2 SYDVKM. V gave up 3 bases and J gave up 7 bases, with 19 bases separating them. Here the CDR3 reads CASSFSGRGGRNEQFF. The CDR3 bases are TGTGCCAGCAGTTTTAGTGGGAGGGGGGGACGGAATGAGCAGTTCTTC.

This clonotype is medium-sized in the sample. The genes are TRBV10-3 and TRBJ2-2; 10 bases agree with TRBD2. CDR1 is ENHRY, CDR2 SYGVKD, per germline. The CDR3 runs to 16 residues. V shed 5 bases, J shed 1 base, and the junction held 4 bases outside the gene matches. The CDR3 spells CAISKVAGGNTGELFF. The CDR3 DNA sequence: TGTGCCATCAGTAAGGTAGCGGGAGGGAACACCGGGGAGCTGTTTTTT.

This clonotype was recorded at least ten times. This chain connects TRBV5-1 to TRBJ2-7, with 10 bases fitting TRBD1. CDR3 length equals 13 residues. V lost 4 bases to trimming and J lost 6 bases; unmatched junction nucleotides: 4. Germline CDR1 and CDR2: SGHRS and YFSETQ. The CDR3 protein is CASSTRDRGEQYF. CDR3 nucleotide sequence: TGCGCCAGCAGCACCCGGGACAGGGGCGAGCAGTACTTC.

Within the sample, this clonotype is medium-sized (0.01 to 0.1%). V is TRBV6-1 and J is TRBJ1-6; D is ambiguous. V was cut by 5 bases and J by 8 bases, with 10 bases left in between. There are 13 residues in the CDR3. Germline CDR1 is MNHNS and CDR2 is SASEGT. In DNA form, the CDR3 reads TGTGCCAGCAGTTACGGGCAGCATTCACCCCTCCACTTT. Translating gives CASSYGQHSPLHF.

This clonotype was seen just once. The junction shows a germline mismatch at one end, possibly a read error. The rearrangement links TRBV2 to TRBJ2-5, with 11 bases identical to TRBD2. Germline V gene sequence: CDR1 SNHLY, CDR2 FYNNEI. The CDR3 runs 15 residues. The CDR3 reads CASSDTSGGPGTKYF. The CDR3 nucleotides read TGTGCCAGCAGTGATACTAGCGGGGGTCCAGGGACCAAGTACTTC.

This clonotype was recorded at least ten times. This chain connects TRBV12-3 or TRBV12-4 to TRBJ1-1, with D unclear. There are 17 residues in the CDR3. Trimming took 0 bases from V and 4 from J, leaving 18 bases between them. The CDR3, as DNA: TGTGCCAGCAGTTTAGCGCTGAGTAGTGTGGGATTCACTGAAGCTTTCTTT. Translated: CASSLALSSVGFTEAFF.

This clonotype was seen at least ten times. The chain combines TRBV10-3 with TRBJ1-1; D is possibly TRBD1 (5 bases). This CDR3 has 16 residues. In germline, CDR1 is ENHRY, CDR2 SYGVKD. The V gene lost 0 bases and the J gene lost 5 bases, with 16 bases spanning the gap. The CDR3 loop is CAISESVIQAGTEAFF. CDR3 DNA: TGTGCCATCAGTGAGTCAGTAATACAGGCGGGGACTGAAGCTTTCTTT.

By share, this clonotype ranks as medium-sized. This sequence joins TRBV28 and TRBJ2-7; TRBD1 might be the D (8 bases). CDR3 length: 14 residues. Trimming pared 6 bases from V and 4 bases from J, leaving 16 bases between. CDR1 and CDR2 from the germline V gene are MDHEN and SYDVKM. The CDR3 region is CASRLTGEGYEQYF. The DNA for the CDR3 is TGTGCCAGCAGACTGACAGGGGAGGGGTACGAGCAGTACTTC.

Points on this clonotype: A much larger clone lies one base from this, so it may be a read error. Here the CDR3 reads CSSSFRSNQPQHF. CDR3 nucleotides: TGTTCCAGCAGCTTTCGTAGCAATCAGCCCCAGCATTTT. The rearrangement links TRBV7-2 to TRBJ1-5; D not certain. The CDR3 has 13 amino acids. Germline V gene lookup returns CDR1 SGHTA and CDR2 FQGNSA.